One TCR beta chain is described in this entry. Only in-frame clones appear in the TCRdb table, and some are missing; sequencing was by immunoSEQ multiplex PCR. Of about 110,000 clones in the sample, roughly 82% are singletons; the top ten hold 15% to 20%. This record comes from a study of blood T cell repertoires in COVID-19. CDR3 size: 15 residues. The germline gives CDR1 SGHNT, CDR2 YENEEA. The V segment lost 5 bases and the J segment 4 bases; nucleotides outside the gene matches: 6. The sequenced material came from peripheral blood. The source of this sequence is an older woman with acute or convalescent COVID-19. The chain combines TRBV11-3 with TRBJ1-2; 11 bases match TRBD1. The CDR3 spells CASSLRGTGGYGYTF. The CDR3, as DNA: TGTGCCAGCAGCCTTAGAGGGACAGGGGGCTATGGCTACACCTTC. The full variable domain, in which reference TRBV11-3 and TRBJ1-2 provide the parts outside the CDR3, is EAGVVQSPRYKIIEKKQPVAFWCNPISGHNTLYWYLQNLGQGPELLIRYENEEAVDDSQLPKDRFSAERLKGVDSTLKIQPAELGDSAVYLCASSLRGTGGYGYTFGSGTRLTVV.